This is a list of T cell receptor beta chains from one sample in a study of blood T cell repertoires in COVID-19. Clones were sequenced by immunoSEQ multiplex PCR, and TCRdb holds only the in-frame ones, with some missing. The data hold roughly 140,000 clones, with roughly 80% observed a single time. Sample: PBMCs or T cells enriched from blood (not recorded which). The receptors come from a woman aged 40-49 years who had recovered from COVID-19. Both conserved end residues are trimmed from each CDR3. The order of the fields is D gene, V gene, CDR3 protein. D genes are given only for firm matches.

-,TRBV5-1,ASRVIENTEAF
-,TRBV29-1,SVDSGHFNTEAF
TRBD1,TRBV18,ASSPRGTGPPYSYEQY
TRBD2,TRBV5-6,ASSPAGDRRAGELF
TRBD1,TRBV5-6,ASSQQGKGYGGYGYT
TRBD2,TRBV7-3,ASSLFPTSSQSRGTGELF
-,TRBV6-5,ASSRWTEGYT
-,TRBV19,ASSNQGGGYVPYEQY
TRBD1,TRBV2,ASRASGTGNYGYT
-,TRBV7-3,ASSPQGGNTIDTQY
TRBD2,TRBV19,ASSQSGTPSDTQY
TRBD1,TRBV9,ASSGTGGNQPQH
-,TRBV5-1,ASSSAGSSSYNEQF
-,TRBV2,ASSALGGGPSEQY
-,TRBV19,ASSIQGNPEAF
TRBD2,TRBV19,ASHGLAGGQDTQY
TRBD2,TRBV7-9,ASSPEGAGTY
TRBD1,TRBV28,ASSLRAGGRNTIY
TRBD2,TRBV6-5,ASSYEPTSESEQF
-,TRBV18,ASSPIGENTEAF
TRBD1,TRBV27,ASSLNRGRGNEQF
-,TRBV11-3,ASSFSQSETQY
TRBD1,TRBV2,ASTQDRAQPQH
TRBD2,TRBV9,ASSPSGSIAYEQY
TRBD1,TRBV5-4,ASSLGQGHTQETQY
-,TRBV7-9,ASSLVASPQETQY
TRBD1,TRBV28,ASSLLPRTGPYGYT
TRBD1,TRBV18,ASSPPLGQSYEQY
TRBD1,TRBV29-1,SVGDRTYYGYT
-,TRBV19,ASSTSSYEQY
-,TRBV30,AWAVDTEAF
-,TRBV7-9,ASSLVQTNEKLF
TRBD2,TRBV3-1/TRBV3-2,ASSTGTSSTDTQY
-,TRBV6-5,ASSYGAGSNSPLH
TRBD2,TRBV9,ASSVEGASGRSGYEQY
-,TRBV12-3/TRBV12-4,ASRRYGTEAF
TRBD1,TRBV5-4,ASSDGQGGYGYT
-,TRBV2,ASSGRGGELF
-,TRBV6-5,ASLDSAYNEQF
-,TRBV5-8,ASSLVWGTNTGELF
TRBD2,TRBV7-9,ASSLMGLAGEETQY
TRBD2,TRBV6-5,ASSLLAGGTGELF
TRBD1,TRBV6-1,ASSGGAGGSYNSPLH
TRBD1,TRBV6-1,ASSDQWDRQRYT
-,TRBV2,ASNWGVDTEAF
-,TRBV3-1/TRBV3-2,ASSQTPQGDTQY
-,TRBV19,ASSRDSGRAYYGYT
TRBD1,TRBV13,ASSPSDREFLYQETQY
-,TRBV28,ASSFPRQPQH
-,TRBV12-5,ASGPHRDSLGTQY
TRBD1,TRBV6-1,ASSEPGQGNTEAF
TRBD1,TRBV5-6,ASSAWPTGVDTGELF
-,TRBV5-1,ASSLDTPRTNNEQF
TRBD1,TRBV5-1,ASAGTGGSLEAF
-,TRBV10-3,AISETLRTEAF
-,TRBV5-6,ASSPGPYQETQY
TRBD1,TRBV19,ASSMGSGDRVGQPQH